The source of this T cell receptor (beta chain) is a study of cytomegalovirus exposure and HLA in healthy donors. This CDR3 region has 16 residues. The V end was cut by 4 bases, the J end by 5 bases, with 20 bases between. Germline V gene data show CDR1 as LGHNA and CDR2 as YNFKEQ. The PCR used 60 Vbeta and 13 Jbeta primers. Produced via immunoSEQ multiplex PCR; TCRdb's table is partial and in-frame only. Of 150,000 to 200,000 clones listed, approximately 79% are singletons. The donors comprised healthy bone marrow donors. J is TRBJ1-1 and V is TRBV4-2, with D perhaps TRBD1 (6 bases). The TCR was taken from a man between 45 and 60 years old in good health and CMV-seropositive. The sequenced material came from PBMCs. The CDR3 loop is CASSPSLQGTRTEAFF. CDR3 nucleotides: TGTGCCAGCAGCCCGTCCCTACAGGGAACTAGGACTGAAGCTTTCTTT.